Following are 17 T cell receptor beta chains from one sample sequenced in a study of T-cell memory formation after mild COVID-19. Each CDR3 protein is one row after TCRdb ran MiXCR on the 5' RACE reads. The data contain approximately 570,000 distinct CDR3 sequences, 18% of them singletons. Sequenced: PBMCs or a T cell subset sorted from them (not recorded which). These receptors were collected from an adult woman who had mild COVID-19 (a few samples of this study predate the infection). Cell type and time point are not known.

This clonotype came up many times. V is TRBV15 and J is TRBJ2-7; D may be TRBD1 (5 bases). CDR3 length: 14 residues. Germline values: CDR1 LNHNV, CDR2 YYDKDF (reference sequence). The germline V and J ends were trimmed by 0 bases and 5 bases, with 11 bases remaining between them. CDR3 sequence: CATSRDVGPNEQYF. DNA of the CDR3: TGTGCCACCAGCAGAGATGTGGGGCCCAACGAGCAGTACTTC.

This clonotype has just a few counts. The CDR3 nucleotides are TGTGCCAGCAGCTTATATCGGGGGCGTGAAAAACTGTTTTTT. Its translation is CASSLYRGREKLFF. V gene TRBV13 combines with J gene TRBJ1-4; TRBD1 might be the D (6 bases). The ends were cut back, 2 bases at V and 7 bases at J, with 11 bases in the middle. The germline gives CDR1 PRHDT, CDR2 FYEKMQ (reference sequence). CDR3 size: 14 residues.

This clonotype turned up a few times. The V and J genes are TRBV5-6 and TRBJ2-3, with TRBD1 identical over 9 bases. CDR3 length equals 15 residues. The V gene's germline CDR1 is SGHDT and CDR2 YYEEEE. V shed 3 bases and J 0 bases; nucleotides not matched to a gene: 2. This CDR3 is CASSWGTGSTDTQYF. The CDR3 nucleotides read TGTGCCAGCAGCTGGGGGACAGGGAGCACAGATACGCAGTATTTT. Supplemented by reference TRBV5-6 and TRBJ2-3, the full variable domain reads DAGVTQSPTHLIKTRGQQVTLRCSPKSGHDTVSWYQQALGQGPQFIFQYYEEEERQRGNFPDRFSGHQFPNYSSELNVNALLLGDSALYLCASSWGTGSTDTQYFGPGTRLTVL.

V and J are TRBV15 and TRBJ2-7; D might be TRBD1 or TRBD2, each matching 5 bases. The V gene's germline CDR1 is LNHNV and CDR2 YYDKDF (reference sequence). The CDR3 contains 15 residues. V lost 4 bases and J 4 bases, leaving 17 bases between the germline ends. In DNA form, the CDR3 reads TGTGCCACCAGCATTAGGGACGGAGGAGGATACGAGCAGTACTTC. Protein product: CATSIRDGGGYEQYF. Together with reference TRBV15 and TRBJ2-7, the CDR3 gives the full variable domain: DAMVIQNPRYQVTQFGKPVTLSCSQTLNHNVMYWYQQKSSQAPKLLFHYYDKDFNNEADTPDNFQSRRPNTSFCFLDIRSPGLGDTAMYLCATSIRDGGGYEQYFGPGTRLTVT.

The V and J genes are TRBV25-1 and TRBJ2-1; 7 bases agree with TRBD2. Germline V CDR1 and CDR2: MGHDK, SYGVNS. The trim removed 1 base at V and 12 bases at J, leaving 6 bases unmatched. The CDR3 spans 13 residues. The CDR3 DNA is TGTGCCAGCAGTGAATCCGGGGAGGGGAGGCAGTTCTTC. It translates to CASSESGEGRQFF. The whole variable domain, remainder taken from reference TRBV25-1 and TRBJ2-1, is EADIYQTPRYLVIGTGKKITLECSQTMGHDKMYWYQQDPGMELHLIHYSYGVNSTEKGDLSSESTVSRIRTEHFPLTLESARPSHTSQYLCASSESGEGRQFFGPGTRLTVL.

This chain links TRBV20-1 with TRBJ2-7; no definite D call. The CDR3 covers 13 residues. The ends were cut back, 0 bases at V and 0 bases at J, with 6 bases in the middle. In germline, CDR1 is DFQATT, CDR2 SNEGSKA (reference sequence). As DNA, the CDR3 is TGCAGTGCTAGAGACTACTCCTCCTACGAGCAGTACTTC. This translates into CSARDYSSYEQYF.

The V gene is TRBV7-9, the J gene TRBJ2-5; D is unresolved. This CDR3 is built from 16 residues. CDR1 SEHNR and CDR2 FQNEAQ come from the germline V gene (reference sequence). V dropped 4 bases and J dropped 4 bases, with 19 bases sitting between them. Here the CDR3 DNA reads TGTGCCAGCAGCTCCGTGGCAGACGTAGGAGTAGAGACCCAGTACTTC. Translation gives CASSSVADVGVETQYF.

The V call is TRBV5-1, the J call TRBJ2-3, with a tentative D call TRBD2 (5 bases). CDR1 is SGHRS, CDR2 YFSETQ, per germline. The V gene lost 6 bases and the J gene lost 0 bases, with 17 bases spanning the gap. CDR3 size: 16 residues. As DNA, the CDR3 is TGCGCCAGCACAGCTTTCGGAGGAGCAAGCACAGATACGCAGTATTTT. Translating it yields CASTAFGGASTDTQYF.

A few counts support this clonotype. The chain recombines TRBV14 with TRBJ1-5, with 12 bases aligning to TRBD1. The CDR3 contains 18 residues. Germline CDR1 and CDR2: SGHDN and FVKESK. Germline trimming cut 4 bases from V and 6 bases from J; bases unmatched to any gene: 13. Here the CDR3 reads CASSRRRDRGLRVQPQHF. CDR3 bases: TGTGCCAGCAGCCGGAGGCGGGACAGGGGGCTTCGGGTTCAGCCCCAGCATTTT.

This clonotype was counted a few times. The chain couples TRBV27 to TRBJ2-1; a weak D match, TRBD1 (5 bases). The CDR3 runs to 14 residues. V dropped 6 bases and J dropped 5 bases, with 14 bases sitting between them. The germline V gene has CDR1 MNHEY and CDR2 SMNVEV (reference sequence). The CDR3 loop is CASRAIGADNEQFF. The CDR3 nucleotides are TGTGCCAGCAGGGCGATAGGGGCTGACAATGAGCAGTTCTTC.

The gene calls are TRBV24-1 and TRBJ1-1; D is uncertain. This CDR3 region has 13 residues. Trimming took off 1 base at V and 10 bases at J, with 12 bases between the two ends. Germline lookup yields CDR1 KGHDR and CDR2 SFDVKD. As DNA, the CDR3 is TGTGCCACCAGTGATTTTTCCGGGAAGAGAGCTTTCTTT. Protein sequence: CATSDFSGKRAFF.

This clonotype has more than one count but fewer than ten. The V and J genes are TRBV24-1 and TRBJ1-2; D uncertain. The V and J ends lost 5 bases and 8 bases respectively, with 11 bases between them. The CDR3 covers 12 residues. Germline V gene data show CDR1 as KGHDR and CDR2 as SFDVKD. CDR3 coding DNA: TGTGCCACCAGTGCCCTGACGGGAGGCTACACCTTC. As protein: CATSALTGGYTF.

The chain employs TRBV7-2 and TRBJ2-5, with 13 bases matching TRBD2. The V gene's germline CDR1 is SGHTA and CDR2 FQGNSA. CDR3 length: 18 residues. V dropped 1 base and J dropped 7; count of bases not matched to a gene: 12. The CDR3 is CASSLVLRTSGGLGTQYF. In nucleotides, the CDR3 is TGTGCCAGCAGCTTAGTTCTTAGGACTAGCGGGGGCCTGGGGACCCAGTACTTC.

This clonotype appeared a few times. The chain has TRBV7-9 and TRBJ1-1, with D perhaps TRBD1 (5 bases). The length of the CDR3 is 13 residues. Germline CDR1 is SEHNR and CDR2 is FQNEAQ (reference sequence). V was cut by 5 bases and J by 2 bases, with 9 bases left in between. The CDR3 reads CASSKDRNTEAFF. CDR3 nucleotide sequence: TGTGCCAGCAGCAAAGACAGAAACACTGAAGCTTTCTTT.

This chain links TRBV9 with TRBJ1-6; 8 nucleotides agree with TRBD1. Looked up from germline, CDR1 is SGDLS and CDR2 is YYNGEE. The CDR3 contains 15 residues. V dropped 3 bases and J dropped 5; count of bases not matched to a gene: 4. In nucleotides, the CDR3 is TGTGCCAGCAGCGCCGGGACAGGACATAATTCACCCCTCCACTTT. Translating it yields CASSAGTGHNSPLHF.

This sequence joins TRBV4-2 and TRBJ1-2; D is uncertain. Germline values: CDR1 LGHNA, CDR2 YNFKEQ. Trimming shortened V by 4 bases and J by 7 bases, and 16 bases separated the two germline ends. The CDR3 has 14 residues. Here the CDR3 reads CASSLEGWDSGYTF. The CDR3 coding sequence is TGTGCCAGCAGCCTCGAGGGTTGGGATTCTGGCTACACCTTC.

Ten or more counts support this clonotype. The chain combines TRBV4-2 with TRBJ1-1, with D unresolved. This CDR3 has 16 residues. CDR1 LGHNA and CDR2 YNFKEQ come from the germline V gene. Trimming took off 2 bases at V and 0 bases at J, with 13 bases between the two ends. CDR3: CASSQSGRQMNTEAFF. The CDR3 DNA reads TGTGCCAGCAGCCAATCCGGGCGGCAGATGAACACTGAAGCTTTCTTT.